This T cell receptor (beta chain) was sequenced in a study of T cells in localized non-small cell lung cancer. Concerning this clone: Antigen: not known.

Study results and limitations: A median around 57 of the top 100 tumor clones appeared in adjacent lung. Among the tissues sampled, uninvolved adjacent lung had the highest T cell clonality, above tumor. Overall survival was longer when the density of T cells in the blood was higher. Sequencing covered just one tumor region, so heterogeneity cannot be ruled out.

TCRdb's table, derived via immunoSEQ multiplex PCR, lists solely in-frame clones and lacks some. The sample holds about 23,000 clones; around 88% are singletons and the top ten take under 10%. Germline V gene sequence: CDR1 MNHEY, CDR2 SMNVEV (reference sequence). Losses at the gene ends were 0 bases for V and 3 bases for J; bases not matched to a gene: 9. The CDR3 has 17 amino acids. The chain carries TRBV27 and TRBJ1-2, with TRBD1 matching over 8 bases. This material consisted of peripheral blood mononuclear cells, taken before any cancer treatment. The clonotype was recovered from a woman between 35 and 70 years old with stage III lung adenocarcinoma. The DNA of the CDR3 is TGTGCCAGCAGTTTATCGCCACAGGGGGAAGGGTACTATGGCTACACCTTC. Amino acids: CASSLSPQGEGYYGYTF.